Below, 7 T cell receptor beta chains from the same sample are listed, as sequenced in a study of OX40 agonist ivuxolimab in advanced cancers. Profiled with immunoSEQ multiplex PCR; TCRdb holds only in-frame clones, not every one. The table records 100,000 to 150,000 clones, around 95% of them present only once. Source: CD4+ or CD8+ T cells sorted from blood, taken in a trial of the OX40 agonist ivuxolimab. The receptors originated from an adult with an advanced solid tumor such as melanoma, head and neck, liver or kidney cancer.

The chain employs TRBV2 and TRBJ1-5; D gene uncertain. The germline V gene encodes CDR1 SNHLY and CDR2 FYNNEI. This CDR3 has 16 amino acids. The ends were cut back, 6 bases at V and 2 bases at J, with 17 bases in the middle. CDR3 sequence reads: CASRENTGIRNQPQHF. In DNA, the CDR3 is TGTGCCAGCAGGGAAAACACGGGGATACGCAATCAGCCCCAGCATTTT.

This chain links TRBV6-6 with TRBJ1-4; no firm D call. Trimming took off 6 bases at V and 2 bases at J, with 7 bases between the two ends. The CDR3 is 13 residues long. Per germline, CDR1 MNHNY and CDR2 SVGAGI (reference sequence). The chain's CDR3 is CASRAYTNEKLFF. CDR3 DNA sequence: TGTGCCAGCAGAGCGTACACTAATGAAAAACTGTTTTTT.

To note about this clone: The same CDR3 arises from other DNA sequences in this sample as well. V is TRBV6-5 and J is TRBJ2-2, with TRBD2 as a possible D gene (5 bases). CDR1 MNHEY and CDR2 SVGAGI come from the germline V gene. V gave up 0 bases and J gave up 5 bases, with 7 bases separating them. This CDR3 is 14 amino acids long. CDR3 nucleotide sequence: TGTGCCAGCAGTTACTCGCGAGGGACCGGGGAGCTGTTTTTT. Amino acid sequence: CASSYSRGTGELFF.

This chain joins TRBV20-1 and TRBJ2-5, with D perhaps matching TRBD1 (5 bases). The CDR3 is 11 residues long. Trimming left V 4 bases short and J 2 bases short, with 5 bases between. From germline, CDR1 is DFQATT and CDR2 SNEGSKA (reference sequence). The CDR3 DNA reads as TGCAGTGCTAAGGGGCAAGAGACCCAGTACTTC. Translating it yields CSAKGQETQYF.

J is TRBJ1-2 and V is TRBV11-2; D perhaps matches TRBD1 (5 bases). The CDR3 covers 15 residues. Germline V gene sequence: CDR1 SGHAT, CDR2 FQNNGV. V lost 2 bases and J lost 1, with 11 bases in between. The CDR3 here is CASSLRGSINYGYTF. For the CDR3, the DNA is TGTGCCAGCAGCTTAAGGGGCAGTATTAACTATGGCTACACCTTC.

The chain uses TRBV18 and TRBJ2-3; no definite D call. Germline values: CDR1 KGHSH, CDR2 LQKENI. The CDR3 spans 15 residues. V gave up 1 base and J gave up 5 bases, with 13 bases separating them. The CDR3 region is CASSPRQVWGDTQYF. Here the CDR3 DNA reads TGTGCCAGCTCACCACGTCAGGTGTGGGGAGATACGCAGTATTTT.

The CDR3 region is CATAGFAGNEQFF. For the CDR3, the DNA is TGTGCCACCGCGGGATTTGCGGGGAATGAGCAGTTCTTC. The V and J genes are TRBV7-3 and TRBJ2-1, with a weak D call TRBD2 (6 bases). This CDR3 comprises 13 residues. Germline V gene data show CDR1 as SGHTA and CDR2 as FQGTGA. V lost 10 bases to trimming and J lost 7 bases, with 17 bases between them.